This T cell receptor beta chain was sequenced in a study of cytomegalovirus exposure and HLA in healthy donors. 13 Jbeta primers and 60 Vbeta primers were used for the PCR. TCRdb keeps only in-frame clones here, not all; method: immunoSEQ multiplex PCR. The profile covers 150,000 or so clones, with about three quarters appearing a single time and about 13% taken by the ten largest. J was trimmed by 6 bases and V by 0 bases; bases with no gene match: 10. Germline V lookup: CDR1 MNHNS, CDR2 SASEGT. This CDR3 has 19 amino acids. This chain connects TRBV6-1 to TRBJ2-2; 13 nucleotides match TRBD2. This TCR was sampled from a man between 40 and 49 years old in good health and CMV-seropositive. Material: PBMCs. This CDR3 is CASSEAWGLAGRRAGELFF. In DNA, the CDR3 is TGTGCCAGCAGTGAAGCTTGGGGACTAGCGGGACGACGGGCCGGGGAGCTGTTTTTT.